Each of the 29 T cell receptor beta chains below was sequenced from the same sample in a study of CD8+CD57+ T cells in acquired aplastic anemia. Genomic DNA provided the template from which TCR beta VDJ and CDR3 profiles were obtained. TCRdb used MiXCR to reprocess the reads, holding one entry per CDR3 protein. The sample lists 150,000 to 200,000 distinct CDR3 sequences; around half were seen once. Patients chosen for sequencing had CD8+CD57+ cells that had expanded, as shown by flow cytometry. Sequencing used sorted CD4+, CD8+, or CD8+CD57+ T cells (not recorded which) from PBMCs. The receptor set was obtained from a human donor with aplastic anemia.

There are many counts of this clonotype. The CDR3 sequence: CASSAAGSTNEKLFF. CDR3 bases: TGTGCCAGCAGCGCAGCAGGGTCTACTAATGAAAAACTGTTTTTT. The V gene is TRBV5-8, the J gene TRBJ1-4; D is possibly TRBD1 (5 bases). The ends were cut back, 4 bases at V and 2 bases at J, with 12 bases in the middle. The CDR3 totals 15 residues. CDR1 and CDR2 (germline): SGHTS, YDEGEE.

This chain connects TRBV12-3 or TRBV12-4 to TRBJ2-3; D is unclear. There are 14 residues in the CDR3. V was clipped by 3 bases and J by 0 bases, with 7 bases between them. DNA of the CDR3: TGTGCCAGCAGTTTTGGTCGGAGCACAGATACGCAGTATTTT. Translation gives CASSFGRSTDTQYF.

V is TRBV2 and J is TRBJ1-1, with TRBD1 as a possible D gene (5 bases). Germline-derived CDR1 and CDR2 are SNHLY and FYNNEI. The CDR3 extends over 14 amino acids. With 0 bases removed from V and 8 bases from J, the gap between germline ends came to 13 bases. DNA of the CDR3: TGTGCCAGCAGTGAAGCGGGGGAAACAGGAGAAGCTTTCTTT. Amino acids: CASSEAGETGEAFF.

A note on this clonotype: A much larger clone sits a single nucleotide away, making a read error possible. The V and J genes are TRBV6-1 and TRBJ2-7; 11 nucleotides align to TRBD1. The germline gives CDR1 MNHNS, CDR2 SASEGT. The CDR3 contains 12 residues. The CDR3 loop reads CASGQGAYEQCF. The DNA for the CDR3 is TGTGCCAGTGGACAGGGGGCCTACGAGCAGTGCTTC.

The chain uses TRBV2 and TRBJ1-1; possible D gene TRBD1, 5 bases. The CDR3 is made up of 16 amino acids. The ends were cut back, 7 bases at V and 4 bases at J, with 22 bases in the middle. Germline values: CDR1 SNHLY, CDR2 FYNNEI. The CDR3 protein is CASKRNPGGRGTEAFF. For the CDR3, the DNA is TGTGCCAGCAAGCGGAACCCGGGGGGTAGGGGCACTGAAGCTTTCTTT. The entire variable domain, with the rest obtained from reference TRBV2 and TRBJ1-1, is as follows: EPEVTQTPSHQVTQMGQEVILRCVPISNHLYFYWYRQILGQKVEFLVSFYNNEISEKSEIFDDQFSVERPDGSNFTLKIRSTKLEDSAMYFCASKRNPGGRGTEAFFGQGTRLTVV.

The chain combines TRBV20-1 with TRBJ2-1; 13 bases line up with TRBD2. Trimming took 0 bases from V and 8 from J; bases not matched to a gene: 4. CDR1 DFQATT and CDR2 SNEGSKA come from the germline V gene (reference sequence). The CDR3 totals 15 residues. The CDR3 nucleotides are TGCAGTGCTAGAGATGGGACTAGCGGGGCCGATGAGCAGTTCTTC. Its translation: CSARDGTSGADEQFF.

The chain is built from TRBV9 and TRBJ1-4; D is possibly TRBD1 (6 bases). Germline V gene data show CDR1 as SGDLS and CDR2 as YYNGEE. V was cut by 3 bases and J by 3 bases, with 15 bases left in between. The CDR3 covers 16 residues. CDR3 nucleotides: TGTGCCAGCAGCGGTACAGGGTTAGGACCTAATGAAAAACTGTTTTTT. Translation: CASSGTGLGPNEKLFF.

This clonotype was observed a single time. This chain connects TRBV20-1 to TRBJ2-5; D possibly uses TRBD1 or TRBD2 (5 bases each). V lost 0 bases and J 9 bases, leaving 14 bases between the germline ends. Germline loops: CDR1 DFQATT, CDR2 SNEGSKA (reference sequence). The CDR3 has 13 residues. CDR3 loop: CSARDGGFQAQYF. In DNA, the CDR3 is TGCAGTGCTAGAGATGGGGGTTTCCAGGCCCAGTACTTC.

The chain recombines TRBV7-6 with TRBJ2-1, with TRBD2 identical over 8 bases. This CDR3 comprises 15 residues. Germline values: CDR1 SGHVS, CDR2 FNYEAQ. J gave up 1 base and V 6 bases, and 5 bases lay outside the gene matches. The CDR3 coding sequence is TGTGCCAGCAGTTCTGGACTAGCTTCCTACAATGAGCAGTTCTTC. Its translation is CASSSGLASYNEQFF.

This clonotype was detected many times. The gene calls are TRBV5-8 and TRBJ1-1, with D perhaps TRBD1 (6 bases). The length of the CDR3 is 14 residues. The V end lost 2 bases, the J end lost 5 bases, and 13 bases lay between the germline ends. CDR1 is SGHTS, CDR2 YDEGEE, per germline. CDR3 nucleotides: TGTGCCAGCAGCTTCCCCTCCAGGGGAACTGAAGCTTTCTTT. It codes for CASSFPSRGTEAFF.

Comments on this clonotype: Germline and junction disagree at one end, which may indicate a read error. The chain has TRBV19 and TRBJ2-2, with D uncertain. CDR3 size: 14 residues. Germline V gene data show CDR1 as LNHDA and CDR2 as SQIVND (reference sequence). CDR3 loop: CASSVERNTGELFF. The DNA for the CDR3 is TGTGCCAGTAGTGTAGAGCGAAACACCGGGGAGCTGTTTTTT.

This clonotype was observed many times. The V gene is TRBV7-9, the J gene TRBJ2-5; TRBD1 is a possible D gene (5 bases). Germline V gene data show CDR1 as SEHNR and CDR2 as FQNEAQ (reference sequence). V was shortened by 0 bases and J by 4 bases, with 9 bases between the two germline ends. This CDR3 region has 14 residues. CDR3 nucleotide sequence: TGTGCCAGCAGCTTAGCCCGACAGTCAGAGACCCAGTACTTC. It yields the protein CASSLARQSETQYF.

The V gene is TRBV10-3, the J gene TRBJ2-3, with 10 bases that match TRBD2. The CDR3 has 19 residues. CDR1 and CDR2 from the germline V gene are ENHRY and SYGVKD. V dropped 8 bases and J dropped 1; count of bases not matched to a gene: 18. The CDR3 sequence is CAIHTSGVLRNWGTDTQYF. The CDR3 DNA reads as TGTGCCATCCATACTAGCGGGGTCCTACGCAACTGGGGCACAGATACGCAGTATTTT.

This clonotype was recorded once. The gene calls are TRBV2 and TRBJ2-6; the D is unclear. With 2 bases removed from V and 4 bases from J, the gap between germline ends came to 3 bases. The CDR3 sequence is 13 residues long. Germline V gives CDR1 SNHLY, CDR2 FYNNEI. CDR3 in amino acids: CASSEHGANVLTF. The CDR3 bases are TGTGCCAGCAGTGAACACGGGGCCAACGTCCTGACTTTC.

The sample holds many counts of this clonotype. This sequence joins TRBV25-1 and TRBJ1-3; TRBD1 might be the D (6 bases). V was shortened by 6 bases and J by 4 bases, with 16 bases between the two germline ends. There are 15 residues in the CDR3. Looked up from germline, CDR1 is MGHDK and CDR2 is SYGVNS. CDR3 sequence reads: CASSLLGAHGNTIYF. As DNA, the CDR3 is TGTGCCAGCAGCTTGCTGGGGGCGCACGGAAACACCATATATTTT. The full variable domain, with the rest looked up from reference TRBV25-1 and TRBJ1-3, is EADIYQTPRYLVIGTGKKITLECSQTMGHDKMYWYQQDPGMELHLIHYSYGVNSTEKGDLSSESTVSRIRTEHFPLTLESARPSHTSQYLCASSLLGAHGNTIYFGEGSWLTVV.

In its sample, this clonotype was seen many times. The chain couples TRBV11-1 to TRBJ1-5; possibly TRBD1 for D (5 bases). Germline V lookup: CDR1 SGHAT, CDR2 FQDESV (reference sequence). V was clipped by 3 bases and J by 1 base, with 7 bases between them. CDR3 size: 14 residues. CDR3 amino acids: CASSFEGSNQPQHF. CDR3 DNA: TGTGCCAGCAGCTTTGAGGGGAGCAATCAGCCCCAGCATTTT.

This sequence joins TRBV10-2 and TRBJ2-7; D possibly corresponds to TRBD1 (7 bases). There are 15 residues in the CDR3. The germline V and J ends were trimmed by 7 bases and 0 bases, with 16 bases remaining between them. Germline V gene lookup returns CDR1 WSHSY and CDR2 SAAADI. The CDR3 region has the DNA TGCGCCAGCAAGGAGGGGGCAAAGGGCTCCTACGAGCAGTACTTC. It yields the protein CASKEGAKGSYEQYF.

This sequence joins TRBV6-1 and TRBJ2-7; maybe TRBD1 (6 bases). This CDR3 is built from 11 residues. CDR1 is MNHNS, CDR2 SASEGT, per germline. Deletions cut 11 bases from V and 12 bases from J, with 20 bases between. In DNA form, the CDR3 reads TGTGCCGTAATCAGGGGAGAAGGGCCGTACTTC. This translates into CAVIRGEGPYF.

Worth noting for this clonotype: This sequence may be a read error, since a much larger clone differs from it by one base. This chain links TRBV20-1 with TRBJ2-7, with TRBD2 matching over 9 bases. The CDR3 spans 15 residues. Per the germline V gene, CDR1 is DFQATT and CDR2 is SNEGSKA (reference sequence). The CDR3: CSARGGGAPQGERYF. As DNA, the CDR3 is TGCAGTGCTAGGGGCGGGGGGGCCCCCCAAGGCGAGCGGTACTTC.

This chain links TRBV29-1 with TRBJ1-2, with unresolved D. V lost 4 bases to trimming and J lost 3 bases, with 6 bases between them. In germline, CDR1 is SQVTM, CDR2 ANQGSEA. The CDR3 contains 11 residues. CDR3 DNA: TGCAGCGTTGGACAATACTATGGCTACACCTTC. Translating it yields CSVGQYYGYTF.

The V call is TRBV14, the J call TRBJ2-7; 7 bases map to TRBD2. J lost 12 bases, V lost 4 bases, and 9 bases had no gene match. There are 12 residues in the CDR3. Germline values: CDR1 SGHDN, CDR2 FVKESK. The CDR3 nucleotides read TGTGCCAGCAGCCCCGGGGGAGGGGCAGCGTACTTC. It specifies CASSPGGGAAYF.

The rearrangement joins TRBV2 to TRBJ2-1; D is unresolved. V gave up 7 bases and J gave up 9 bases, with 10 bases separating them. Germline lookup yields CDR1 SNHLY and CDR2 FYNNEI. This CDR3 comprises 11 residues. The CDR3 reads CASTLEAEQFF. As DNA, the CDR3 is TGTGCCAGCACCTTAGAGGCTGAGCAGTTCTTC.

A few counts support this clonotype. The rearrangement joins TRBV6-5 to TRBJ2-7; D ambiguous. V lost 4 bases, J lost 9 bases, and 16 bases lay in between. Germline lookup yields CDR1 MNHEY and CDR2 SVGAGI. The CDR3 has 13 amino acids. The CDR3 sequence: CASSSTLSKRQYF. The CDR3 DNA reads TGTGCCAGCAGTTCGACCCTCTCTAAGAGGCAGTACTTC.

This clonotype was seen ten or more times. This chain connects TRBV6-5 to TRBJ1-2; possible D gene TRBD1, 5 bases. The CDR3 has 14 residues. Germline CDR1 reads MNHEY; CDR2 reads SVGAGI. Trimming cost V 0 bases and J 5 bases, with 10 bases left between them. CDR3 DNA sequence: TGTGCCAGCAGTTACTCGACAGTAGGGTATGGCTACACCTTC. Encoded protein: CASSYSTVGYGYTF.

This clonotype was counted many times. The chain is built from TRBV7-2 and TRBJ2-7; 10 bases align to TRBD2. The V segment lost 2 bases and the J segment 1 base; nucleotides outside the gene matches: 2. Looked up from germline, CDR1 is SGHTA and CDR2 is FQGNSA. The CDR3 contains 15 residues. The CDR3 coding sequence is TGTGCCAGCAGCTTACTTAGCGGGGGGTCCTACGAGCAGTACTTC. Its protein is CASSLLSGGSYEQYF.

This clonotype has a count of ten or more. This chain uses TRBV20-1 with TRBJ2-2, with unresolved D. V shed 4 bases and J shed 0 bases, with 9 bases lying between them. This CDR3 spans 14 amino acids. Germline V gene sequence: CDR1 DFQATT, CDR2 SNEGSKA (reference sequence). CDR3 amino acids: CSAIRGSNTGELFF. As DNA, the CDR3 is TGCAGTGCTATCCGAGGATCGAACACCGGGGAGCTGTTTTTT.

V gene TRBV15 combines with J gene TRBJ2-7, with D possibly matching TRBD2 (6 bases). Trimming took 3 bases from V and 9 from J, leaving 12 bases between them. Germline loops: CDR1 LNHNV, CDR2 YYDKDF (reference sequence). The CDR3 loop spans 12 amino acids. In DNA form, the CDR3 reads TGTGCCACCAGCAGTGAGGAGGGCTGGCAGTACTTC. Translating it yields CATSSEEGWQYF.

This clonotype occurred many times. In nucleotides, the CDR3 is TGTGCCAGCAGCCCTTGGGACACCAGCACAGATACGCAGTATTTT. It yields the protein CASSPWDTSTDTQYF. This rearrangement joins TRBV9 to TRBJ2-3; TRBD1 is a possible D gene (6 bases). The CDR3 spans 15 residues. V was pared by 4 bases and J by 0 bases, with 12 bases between. Germline V gene data show CDR1 as SGDLS and CDR2 as YYNGEE.

The CDR3 nucleotides read TGCAGTGCTCGCGAGGGCGGGGAGATGAACACTGAAGCTTTCTTT. The encoded protein is CSAREGGEMNTEAFF. V usage is TRBV20-1 and J usage is TRBJ1-1; D is unresolved. Trimming removed 5 bases from V and 0 bases from J, with 16 bases in between. Germline V lookup: CDR1 DFQATT, CDR2 SNEGSKA (reference sequence). The CDR3 totals 15 residues.